A single sample is the source of the 32 T cell receptor beta chains below, sequenced in a study of blood T cell repertoires in COVID-19. Repertoires were generated with immunoSEQ multiplex PCR, while TCRdb's copy carries only in-frame clones and drops some. The repertoire holds about 150,000 clones, with over 75% as singletons. Sequences were obtained from peripheral blood. The receptors were gathered from a human donor in a cohort sampled during active COVID-19.

The chain recombines TRBV5-1 with TRBJ1-2, with TRBD1 matching over 8 bases. Germline V lookup: CDR1 SGHRS, CDR2 YFSETQ. V was pared by 3 bases and J by 0 bases, with 16 bases of the junction left unmatched. The CDR3 covers 19 residues. CDR3 in amino acids: CASSYRTGLRAASNYGYTF. The CDR3 DNA reads TGCGCCAGCAGCTACCGGACAGGGTTAAGGGCGGCGTCTAACTATGGCTACACCTTC.

The J gene is TRBJ2-2, the V gene TRBV2; weak D call: TRBD2 (6 bases). The V gene lost 4 bases and the J gene lost 4 bases, with 10 bases spanning the gap. The CDR3 contains 14 residues. CDR1 and CDR2 from the germline V gene are SNHLY and FYNNEI. DNA for the CDR3: TGTGCCAGCAGTGTGACTAGTTCCACCGGGGAGCTGTTTTTT. This sequence encodes CASSVTSSTGELFF.

V gene TRBV3-1 (or the pseudogene TRBV3-2) combines with J gene TRBJ1-2; 8 bases line up with TRBD1. The CDR3 has 14 residues. CDR1 is LGHDT, CDR2 YNNKEL, per germline (reference sequence). Trimming at V came to 2 bases and at J to 6 bases, leaving 5 bases not matched to a gene. CDR3 coding DNA: TGTGCCAGCAGCCAATTGGACAGGGCCAATGGCTACACCTTC. Encoded protein: CASSQLDRANGYTF.

The chain links TRBV14 to TRBJ2-7, with 11 bases identical to TRBD2. The CDR3 covers 13 residues. Unmatched junction bases numbered 8, after V lost 9 bases and J lost 7 bases. Germline V gives CDR1 SGHDN, CDR2 FVKESK. The CDR3 DNA reads TGTGCCAGAAATAGCGGGAGGGCCGAGGAGCAGTACGTC. It specifies CARNSGRAEEQYV.

This clone was counted a few times. The chain links TRBV4-3 to TRBJ2-2, with 9 bases matching TRBD2. This CDR3 is built from 15 residues. CDR1 LGHNA and CDR2 YSLEER come from the germline V gene. V lost 5 bases to trimming and J lost 8 bases; unmatched junction nucleotides: 9. Here the CDR3 reads CASSERLAVPGELFF. The CDR3, as DNA: TGCGCCAGCAGCGAACGACTAGCGGTACCGGGGGAGCTGTTTTTT.

The chain couples TRBV3-1 (or the pseudogene TRBV3-2) to TRBJ1-6; 9 bases match TRBD1. V shed 4 bases, J shed 7 bases, and the junction held 2 bases outside the gene matches. CDR3 length: 14 amino acids. Germline V gene data show CDR1 as LGHDT and CDR2 as YNNKEL (reference sequence). The CDR3 here is CASSPGTGNSPLHF. The CDR3 nucleotides are TGTGCCAGCAGCCCCGGGACAGGGAATTCACCCCTCCACTTT.

This chain links TRBV29-1 with TRBJ2-3; TRBD2 aligns across 8 bases. Trimming cost V 3 bases and J 6 bases; bases outside gene matches: 5. CDR1 is SQVTM, CDR2 ANQGSEA, per germline. There are 13 residues in the CDR3. The CDR3 region has the DNA TGCAGCGTTGAGGGGACGGGGGGGGATACGCAGTATTTT. It encodes CSVEGTGGDTQYF.

This chain links TRBV15 with TRBJ1-1, with 8 nucleotides matching TRBD1. The CDR3 runs to 14 residues. Germline V gene sequence: CDR1 LNHNV, CDR2 YYDKDF (reference sequence). With V trimmed by 3 bases and J by 1 base, 1 base remained unmatched. CDR3 DNA: TGTGCCACCAGCAGCGGACAGGGGAACACTGAAGCTTTCTTT. It specifies CATSSGQGNTEAFF.

The chain has TRBV11-3 and TRBJ1-2; 7 nucleotides match TRBD1. In germline, CDR1 is SGHNT, CDR2 YENEEA. With V trimmed by 4 bases and J by 3 bases, 2 bases remained unmatched. This CDR3 comprises 13 residues. CDR3 nucleotides: TGTGCCAGCAGCTCCGGGACAGACTATGGCTACACCTTC. The encoded protein is CASSSGTDYGYTF.

The chain couples TRBV2 to TRBJ2-3, with D hard to call. V lost 6 bases, J lost 9 bases, and 13 bases lay in between. Germline values: CDR1 SNHLY, CDR2 FYNNEI. The CDR3 has 12 amino acids. In nucleotides, the CDR3 is TGTGCCAGCAGGGTGACTTTGGCAACGCAGTATTTT. As protein: CASRVTLATQYF.

This chain joins TRBV18 and TRBJ1-1; D is uncertain. The CDR3 is 12 residues long. Germline CDR1 KGHSH, CDR2 LQKENI. The V gene lost 3 bases and the J gene lost 10 bases, with 12 bases spanning the gap. The DNA of the CDR3 is TGTGCCAGCTCACCCGATATTCTAGGAGCTTTCTTT. This gives the protein CASSPDILGAFF.

The CDR3: CASSYPVLPEAFF. In DNA, the CDR3 is TGTGCCAGCAGCTACCCGGTATTACCTGAAGCTTTCTTT. The rearrangement joins TRBV7-8 to TRBJ1-1; D is uncertain. This CDR3 comprises 13 residues. Germline lookup yields CDR1 SGHVS and CDR2 FQNEAQ. Between the trimmed V and J ends, which lost 4 bases and 6 bases, there was a span of 12 bases.

The chain recombines TRBV9 with TRBJ2-5, with 8 bases matching TRBD2. Germline loops: CDR1 SGDLS, CDR2 YYNGEE. This CDR3 has 15 amino acids. The trim removed 0 bases at V and 1 base at J, leaving 2 bases unmatched. The CDR3 is CASSVAGGSQETQYF. CDR3 bases: TGTGCCAGCAGCGTAGCGGGAGGGTCCCAAGAGACCCAGTACTTC.

Written as DNA, the CDR3 is TGTGCCAGCTCACCGAGCGGGAGCTCCTACGAGCAGTACTTC. Amino acids: CASSPSGSSYEQYF. V is TRBV18 and J is TRBJ2-7, with 8 positions matching TRBD2. The germline V gene encodes CDR1 KGHSH and CDR2 LQKENI. With V trimmed by 3 bases and J by 0 bases, 1 base remained unmatched. This CDR3 has 14 residues.

J is TRBJ1-2 and V is TRBV6-5; 10 bases map to TRBD1. The CDR3 sequence is 16 residues long. The V gene end was trimmed by 1 base and the J gene end by 1 base; junction bases not matched to a gene: 3. Germline V gene sequence: CDR1 MNHEY, CDR2 SVGAGI. The CDR3 protein is CASSYWGQGRNYGYTF. In DNA form, the CDR3 reads TGTGCCAGCAGTTACTGGGGACAGGGGCGTAACTATGGCTACACCTTC.

This chain connects TRBV14 to TRBJ2-5; D uncertain. This CDR3 contains 18 residues. The germline gives CDR1 SGHDN, CDR2 FVKESK. V dropped 0 bases and J dropped 5 bases, with 22 bases sitting between them. CDR3 region: CASSQDLLLSPFKETQYF. In DNA, the CDR3 is TGTGCCAGCAGCCAAGACCTGCTATTGAGCCCGTTCAAGGAGACCCAGTACTTC.

CDR3 DNA sequence: TGTGCCAGCAGATGGACAGCCGGTGGGGAAGCTTTCTTT. The encoded protein is CASRWTAGGEAFF. This rearrangement joins TRBV6-5 to TRBJ1-1, with D tentatively TRBD1 (6 bases). Per germline, CDR1 MNHEY and CDR2 SVGAGI. CDR3 size: 13 residues. V was trimmed by 6 bases and J by 8 bases, leaving 16 bases between them.

The genes are TRBV6-5 and TRBJ1-1; tentatively, D is TRBD1 (6 bases). Germline-derived CDR1 and CDR2 are MNHEY and SVGAGI. The CDR3 has 15 amino acids. The ends were cut back, 4 bases at V and 1 base at J, with 13 bases in the middle. The DNA of the CDR3 is TGTGCCAGCAGTTCTTGGACAGAATCGAACACTGAAGCTTTCTTT. The encoded protein is CASSSWTESNTEAFF.

This chain links TRBV10-3 with TRBJ1-2, with 7 bases lining up with TRBD1. Losses at the gene ends were 5 bases for V and 4 bases for J; bases not matched to a gene: 7. This CDR3 has 14 residues. CDR1 and CDR2 (germline): ENHRY, SYGVKD. DNA of the CDR3: TGTGCCATCAGTACCTCAGGGGGAATCTATGGCTACACCTTC. It is translated as CAISTSGGIYGYTF.

The chain employs TRBV4-3 and TRBJ2-2; 9 bases map to TRBD2. With 3 bases clipped from V and 1 base from J, the junction kept 0 bases outside the gene matches. This CDR3 contains 15 residues. Germline lookup yields CDR1 LGHNA and CDR2 YSLEER. CDR3 sequence reads: CASSQRGGNTGELFF. The CDR3 DNA is TGCGCCAGCAGCCAGCGGGGGGGGAACACCGGGGAGCTGTTTTTT.

This clone has just one count. The chain has TRBV3-1 (or the pseudogene TRBV3-2) and TRBJ2-5; tentative D call: TRBD2 (6 bases). Deletions cut 4 bases from V and 4 bases from J, with 16 bases between. Germline V gene data show CDR1 as LGHDT and CDR2 as YNNKEL (reference sequence). CDR3 size: 15 residues. The CDR3: CASSLREQGRETQYF. For the CDR3, the DNA is TGTGCCAGCAGCCTCCGGGAGCAAGGAAGAGAGACCCAGTACTTC.

The rearrangement links TRBV4-1 to TRBJ2-2; perhaps TRBD2 as D (6 bases). With 3 bases removed from V and 0 bases from J, the gap between germline ends came to 8 bases. Looked up from germline, CDR1 is MGHRA and CDR2 is YSYEKL. This CDR3 has 15 amino acids. This CDR3 is CASSHGGANTGELFF. In nucleotides, the CDR3 is TGCGCCAGCAGCCACGGGGGAGCGAACACCGGGGAGCTGTTTTTT.

The chain links TRBV12-5 to TRBJ1-1, with D possibly being TRBD1 (6 bases). The CDR3 runs to 12 residues. Germline V gives CDR1 LGHNT, CDR2 FRNRAP. V lost 6 bases, J lost 5 bases, and 10 bases lay in between. The CDR3 region is CASGGARTEAFF. CDR3 in DNA: TGTGCTAGTGGGGGGGCGAGGACTGAAGCTTTCTTT. Drawing the rest from reference TRBV12-5 and TRBJ1-1, the complete variable domain is DARVTQTPRHKVTEMGQEVTMRCQPILGHNTVFWYRQTMMQGLELLAYFRNRAPLDDSGMPKDRFSAEMPDATLATLKIQPSEPRDSAVYFCASGGARTEAFFGQGTRLTVV.

The chain couples TRBV6-6 to TRBJ2-7; 8 bases align to TRBD1. Germline V lookup: CDR1 MNHNY, CDR2 SVGAGI (reference sequence). Losses at the gene ends were 5 bases for V and 2 bases for J; bases not matched to a gene: 8. The CDR3 contains 15 residues. CDR3 in DNA: TGTGCCAGCAGTAGGACAGGGATTGAGGCCTACGAGCAGTACGTC. Its translation: CASSRTGIEAYEQYV.

This rearrangement joins TRBV5-4 to TRBJ1-2; 7 bases agree with TRBD1. Germline CDR1 SGHNT, CDR2 YYREEE (reference sequence). V was pared by 4 bases and J by 2 bases, with 8 bases of the junction left unmatched. The CDR3 loop spans 15 amino acids. This CDR3 reads CASSNSGQPNYGYTF. The CDR3 bases are TGTGCCAGCAGCAATTCGGGACAGCCCAACTATGGCTACACCTTC.

This clone was observed once. The V gene is TRBV27, the J gene TRBJ2-2, with TRBD2 identical over 10 bases. The germline V gene encodes CDR1 MNHEY and CDR2 SMNVEV (reference sequence). CDR3 size: 15 residues. Losses at the gene ends were 0 bases for V and 11 bases for J; bases not matched to a gene: 6. Here the CDR3 reads CASSLSSSGRPELFF. The DNA of the CDR3 is TGTGCCAGCAGTTTATCGTCTAGCGGGAGACCCGAGCTGTTTTTT.

This chain links TRBV9 with TRBJ2-3; 8 nucleotides line up with TRBD2. Germline CDR1 reads SGDLS; CDR2 reads YYNGEE. The CDR3 runs 16 residues. Trimming took 4 bases from V and 4 from J; bases not matched to a gene: 11. The CDR3 reads CASSTRAGVDADTQYF. In nucleotides, the CDR3 is TGTGCCAGCAGCACCCGAGCGGGAGTTGATGCAGATACGCAGTATTTT.

This clone was counted a single time. The chain has TRBV6-6 and TRBJ1-4; D perhaps matches TRBD1 (5 bases). The CDR3 sequence is 16 residues long. Trimming cost V 2 bases and J 5 bases, with 15 bases left between them. Germline lookup yields CDR1 MNHNY and CDR2 SVGAGI (reference sequence). CDR3 sequence: CASSYLDSDWNEKLFF. The CDR3 DNA reads as TGTGCCAGCAGTTACCTTGACAGCGATTGGAATGAAAAACTGTTTTTT.

The rearrangement links TRBV5-1 to TRBJ2-7; TRBD2 agrees at 9 bases. The CDR3 length is 14 residues. V lost 4 bases, J lost 2 bases, and 4 bases stayed unmatched. Germline CDR1 is SGHRS and CDR2 is YFSETQ. CDR3 loop: CASSISGGTYEQYF. CDR3 bases: TGCGCCAGCAGCATTAGCGGGGGAACCTACGAGCAGTACTTC.

The chain uses TRBV7-9 and TRBJ2-1, with a weak D call TRBD2 (6 bases). There are 14 residues in the CDR3. The V gene lost 2 bases and the J gene lost 14 bases, with 19 bases spanning the gap. Germline V gene data show CDR1 as SEHNR and CDR2 as FQNEAQ (reference sequence). Here the CDR3 reads CASSLILGQGLEFF. The CDR3 DNA follows: TGTGCCAGCAGCTTAATACTCGGTCAGGGACTGGAGTTCTTC. Supplemented by reference TRBV7-9 and TRBJ2-1, the full variable domain reads DTGVSQNPRHKITKRGQNVTFRCDPISEHNRLYWYRQTLGQGPEFLTYFQNEAQLEKSRLLSDRFSAERPKGSFSTLEIQRTEQGDSAMYLCASSLILGQGLEFFGPGTRLTVL.

This chain joins TRBV12-5 and TRBJ2-6; no clear D. V lost 5 bases and J 1 base, leaving 3 bases between the germline ends. The CDR3 length is 13 residues. Germline values: CDR1 LGHNT, CDR2 FRNRAP. In nucleotides, the CDR3 is TGTGCTAGTGGTCCATCTGGGGCCAACGTCCTGACTTTC. Its protein product is CASGPSGANVLTF.

The CDR3 DNA reads TGTGCCAGCTCGGGACAGAACTCCTACAATGAGCAGTTCTTC. It translates to CASSGQNSYNEQFF. The rearrangement uses TRBV18 and TRBJ2-1; 7 nucleotides agree with TRBD1. The CDR3 spans 14 residues. The trim removed 6 bases at V and 0 bases at J, leaving 2 bases unmatched. Germline loops: CDR1 KGHSH, CDR2 LQKENI.